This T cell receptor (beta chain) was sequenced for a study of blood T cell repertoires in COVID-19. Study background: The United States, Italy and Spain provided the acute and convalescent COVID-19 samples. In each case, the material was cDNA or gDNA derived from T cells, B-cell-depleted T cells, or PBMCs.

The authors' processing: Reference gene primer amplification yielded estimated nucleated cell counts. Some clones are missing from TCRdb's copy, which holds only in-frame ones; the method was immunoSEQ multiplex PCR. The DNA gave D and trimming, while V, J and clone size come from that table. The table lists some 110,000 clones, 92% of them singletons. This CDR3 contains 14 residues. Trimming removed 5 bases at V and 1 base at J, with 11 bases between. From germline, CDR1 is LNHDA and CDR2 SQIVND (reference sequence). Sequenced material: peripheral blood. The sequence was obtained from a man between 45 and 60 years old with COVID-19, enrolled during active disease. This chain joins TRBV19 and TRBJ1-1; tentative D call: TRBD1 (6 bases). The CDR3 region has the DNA TGTGCCAGTAGTCGGTTAGGGGGGAACACTGAAGCTTTCTTT. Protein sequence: CASSRLGGNTEAFF.